This T cell receptor beta chain was captured by sequencing in a study of blood T cell repertoires in COVID-19. Whole-study context: Collection of acute and convalescent COVID-19 samples took place in the United States, Italy and Spain. T cells, B-cell-depleted T cells, or PBMCs supplied cDNA or gDNA.

Clones were read by immunoSEQ multiplex PCR, and TCRdb kept only the in-frame ones, dropping some. The repertoire holds 310,000 or so clones, with roughly 86% as singletons. The CDR3 is made up of 16 amino acids. CDR1 is SQVTM, CDR2 ANQGSEA, per germline. The V end lost 6 bases, the J end lost 0 bases, and 19 bases lay between the germline ends. The V call is TRBV29-1, the J call TRBJ2-3; the D gene is possibly TRBD1 (5 bases). The origin of this receptor is a woman aged 25 to 39 with COVID-19, enrolled during active disease. The sequencing sample was made of peripheral blood. CDR3 in DNA: TGCAGCGTCAAAGGGGTCGCCTCACTGAGCACAGATACGCAGTATTTT. Residues: CSVKGVASLSTDTQYF.